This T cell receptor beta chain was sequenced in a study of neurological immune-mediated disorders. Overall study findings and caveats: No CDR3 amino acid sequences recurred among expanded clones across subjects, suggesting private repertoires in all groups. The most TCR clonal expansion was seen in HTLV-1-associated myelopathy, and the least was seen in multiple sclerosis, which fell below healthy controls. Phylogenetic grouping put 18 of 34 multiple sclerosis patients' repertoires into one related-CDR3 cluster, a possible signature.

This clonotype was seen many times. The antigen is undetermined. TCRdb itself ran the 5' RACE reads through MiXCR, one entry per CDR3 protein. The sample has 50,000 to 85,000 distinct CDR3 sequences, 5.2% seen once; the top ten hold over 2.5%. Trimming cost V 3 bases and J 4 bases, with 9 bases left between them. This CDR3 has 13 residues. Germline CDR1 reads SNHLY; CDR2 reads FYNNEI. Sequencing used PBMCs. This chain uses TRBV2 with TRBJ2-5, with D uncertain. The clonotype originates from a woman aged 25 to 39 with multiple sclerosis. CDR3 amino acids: CASSEGLAETQYF. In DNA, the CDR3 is TGTGCCAGCAGTGAGGGATTGGCAGAGACCCAGTACTTC.